The entry that follows covers one TCR beta chain sequence. The sample is drawn from a study of blood T cell repertoires in COVID-19. At the level of the study: Acute-phase and convalescent COVID-19 samples originated in the United States, Italy and Spain. PBMCs, B-cell-depleted T cells, or T cells were the source of the cDNA or gDNA that made up the material.

Original analysis: Cell counts per sample came from amplifying reference gene primers. Sequenced by immunoSEQ multiplex PCR; TCRdb stores in-frame clones only, minus some. Clonal size and the V and J genes are those of that table, whereas D and trimming came from the DNA. Among under 75,000 clones, 65% to 85% were seen once, and the ten largest hold just under 6.5%. The CDR3 sequence is 14 residues long. The germline CDR1 and CDR2 sequences are LGHDT and YNNKEL (reference sequence). V was shortened by 0 bases and J by 3 bases, with 7 bases between the two germline ends. The receptor's source is a human donor in a cohort sampled during active COVID-19. The specimen sequenced was peripheral blood. The chain employs TRBV3-1 (or the pseudogene TRBV3-2) and TRBJ2-3, with a tentative D call TRBD1 (5 bases). The CDR3 is CASSQDAGTDTQYF. As DNA, the CDR3 is TGTGCCAGCAGCCAAGATGCAGGGACAGATACGCAGTATTTT.